One sample yielded the 5 T cell receptor beta chains listed below, sequenced in a study of blood T cell repertoires in COVID-19. Here immunoSEQ multiplex PCR was the method, and the copy in TCRdb shows in-frame clones only, minus some. The table includes roughly 120,000 clones, 90% to 95% detected once. Sequenced sample: peripheral blood. The receptors come from a middle-aged man with COVID-19, enrolled during active disease.

The genes are TRBV6-2 or TRBV6-3 and TRBJ1-2, with D maybe TRBD1 (6 bases). CDR3 length equals 13 residues. The germline V and J ends were trimmed by 2 bases and 8 bases, with 12 bases remaining between them. The germline CDR1 and CDR2 sequences are MNHEY and SVGEGT. CDR3 bases: TGTGCCAGCAGTTACGGGGTACAGGGAGGCTACACCTTC. The encoded protein is CASSYGVQGGYTF.

The chain combines TRBV27 with TRBJ1-2; a weak D match, TRBD1 (6 bases). Trimming took off 2 bases at V and 8 bases at J, with 24 bases between the two ends. Germline V gene lookup returns CDR1 MNHEY and CDR2 SMNVEV (reference sequence). The CDR3 extends over 17 amino acids. For the CDR3, the DNA is TGTGCCAGCAGTTTACCGCCCTGGGACACTAGGTTTAAAGGCTACACCTTC. Protein product: CASSLPPWDTRFKGYTF.

The chain uses TRBV30 and TRBJ2-5, with a tentative D call TRBD2 (5 bases). There are 11 residues in the CDR3. Trimming shortened V by 5 bases and J by 5 bases, and 9 bases separated the two germline ends. Germline CDR1 reads GTSNPN; CDR2 reads SVGIG (reference sequence). The CDR3 bases are TGTGCCTGGCGGACTGTGGAGACCCAGTACTTC. It yields the protein CAWRTVETQYF.

The chain recombines TRBV5-1 with TRBJ2-2; a weak D match, TRBD2 (5 bases). Trimming shortened V by 1 base and J by 3 bases, and 10 bases separated the two germline ends. The germline CDR1 and CDR2 sequences are SGHRS and YFSETQ. This CDR3 region has 15 residues. CDR3 amino acids: CASSLRGPDTGELFF. CDR3 bases: TGCGCCAGCAGCTTGAGAGGGCCGGACACCGGGGAGCTGTTTTTT. The full variable domain, its missing parts supplied by reference TRBV5-1 and TRBJ2-2, is KAGVTQTPRYLIKTRGQQVTLSCSPISGHRSVSWYQQTPGQGLQFLFEYFSETQRNKGNFPGRFSGRQFSNSRSEMNVSTLELGDSALYLCASSLRGPDTGELFFGEGSRLTVL.

The rearrangement uses TRBV4-2 and TRBJ2-7, with D maybe TRBD1 (5 bases). Germline V lookup: CDR1 LGHNA, CDR2 YNFKEQ. The CDR3 length is 14 residues. The V and J ends lost 0 bases and 2 bases respectively, with 8 bases between them. CDR3: CASSQELGPYEQYF. Here the CDR3 DNA reads TGTGCCAGCAGCCAAGAGCTGGGGCCCTACGAGCAGTACTTC.